The 17 T cell receptor beta chains given below trace back to one sample, sequenced in a study of human CD8 memory T cell subsets. UMI-labeled 5' RACE produced the TCR beta libraries. No DNA is given; TCRdb re-called the 5' RACE reads and lists each CDR3 protein once. The data show over 7,000 distinct CDR3 sequences, and the top ten clones hold around 20%. Sequencing was done on a sample of CD8+ T cells from PBMCs. These receptors came from a human donor in good health.

The chain combines TRBV12-3 or TRBV12-4 with TRBJ1-1. CDR3 size: 13 residues. The CDR3 loop reads CASTADWNTEAFF.

This clonotype is medium-sized by frequency. The rearrangement links TRBV15 to TRBJ1-6. CDR1 is LNHNV and CDR2 is YYDKDF in the germline V gene (reference sequence). This CDR3 is 15 amino acids long. CDR3 sequence reads: CATSGEESASSPLHF.

J is TRBJ2-2 and V is TRBV2; absent DNA, TCRdb's TRBD1 call cannot be checked. Germline lookup yields CDR1 SNHLY and CDR2 FYNNEI. CDR3 size: 15 residues. This CDR3 is CASRPTGGDTGELFF.

This clonotype is identified as medium-sized from frequency. The chain employs TRBV19 and TRBJ1-1. The CDR3 sequence is 11 residues long. In germline, CDR1 is LNHDA, CDR2 SQIVND (reference sequence). The CDR3 protein is CASGLNTEAFF.

This chain links TRBV11-2 with TRBJ2-5; TCRdb names TRBD2, which stays unverified in the absence of DNA. The CDR3 is 14 residues long. Germline V gene sequence: CDR1 SGHAT, CDR2 FQNNGV. The CDR3 reads CASSLRGGQETQYF.

The chain is built from TRBV10-2 and TRBJ1-2; checking the TCRdb D call of TRBD1 is not possible without DNA. The CDR3 length is 14 residues. Germline loops: CDR1 WSHSY, CDR2 SAAADI. CDR3: CASSEGQGNYGYTF.

This sequence joins TRBV7-9 and TRBJ2-1; there is no DNA to check the TCRdb D call of TRBD1. The germline gives CDR1 SEHNR, CDR2 FQNEAQ (reference sequence). The CDR3 length is 11 residues. The chain's CDR3 is CASSVPGEQFF.

The CDR3 region is CASSPRTSGDQETQYF. The rearrangement uses TRBV13 and TRBJ2-5; TCRdb's D call, TRBD2, is unchecked because there is no DNA. This CDR3 spans 16 amino acids. CDR1 and CDR2 (germline): PRHDT, FYEKMQ (reference sequence).

V and J are TRBV14 and TRBJ2-5; with no DNA, the TCRdb D assignment of TRBD2 cannot be verified. Germline V CDR1 and CDR2: SGHDN, FVKESK. The CDR3 contains 17 residues. This CDR3 reads CASSHRSGSYQQETQYF.

The CDR3 sequence is CASSTGTSFYEQYF. V gene TRBV12-3 or TRBV12-4 combines with J gene TRBJ2-7; lacking DNA, the TRBD2 call made by TCRdb goes unchecked. CDR3 length: 14 residues.

Frequency places this clonotype as medium-sized. The chain has TRBV12-3 or TRBV12-4 and TRBJ1-1; with no DNA, the TCRdb D assignment of TRBD1 cannot be verified. This CDR3 contains 18 residues. CDR3 in amino acids: CASSSSLVGGAGNTEAFF.

The chain has TRBV14 and TRBJ2-1. This CDR3 has 15 residues. The germline CDR1 and CDR2 sequences are SGHDN and FVKESK. The CDR3 here is CASSHLEHPYNEQFF.

The chain links TRBV12-3 or TRBV12-4 to TRBJ2-7; the TRBD1 assignment by TCRdb is unverifiable without DNA. The length of the CDR3 is 14 residues. CDR3 sequence reads: CASSPSGQGYEQYF.

V usage is TRBV19 and J usage is TRBJ1-1. CDR1 and CDR2 (germline): LNHDA, SQIVND (reference sequence). CDR3 length: 11 residues. The CDR3 sequence is CASIVRTEAFF.

This rearrangement joins TRBV20-1 to TRBJ2-1; the TCRdb call, TRBD2, lacks DNA for checking. The CDR3 has 17 amino acids. Germline V gene lookup returns CDR1 DFQATT and CDR2 SNEGSKA (reference sequence). CDR3 amino acids: CSARDLVSGETYNEQFF.

This clonotype shows up as medium-sized (0.01 to 0.1%) by frequency. The rearrangement links TRBV4-3 to TRBJ1-1; TCRdb gives TRBD1 as the D gene, but with no DNA this cannot be confirmed. CDR1 and CDR2 (germline): LGHNA, YSLEER. The CDR3 is 13 amino acids. The CDR3 sequence is CASSQRRGVEAFF.

The rearrangement links TRBV29-1 to TRBJ2-7; TCRdb's D gene call, TRBD2, goes unchecked for lack of DNA. This CDR3 has 15 residues. Germline V CDR1 and CDR2: SQVTM, ANQGSEA. CDR3 protein: CSVERGGPSSYEQYF.